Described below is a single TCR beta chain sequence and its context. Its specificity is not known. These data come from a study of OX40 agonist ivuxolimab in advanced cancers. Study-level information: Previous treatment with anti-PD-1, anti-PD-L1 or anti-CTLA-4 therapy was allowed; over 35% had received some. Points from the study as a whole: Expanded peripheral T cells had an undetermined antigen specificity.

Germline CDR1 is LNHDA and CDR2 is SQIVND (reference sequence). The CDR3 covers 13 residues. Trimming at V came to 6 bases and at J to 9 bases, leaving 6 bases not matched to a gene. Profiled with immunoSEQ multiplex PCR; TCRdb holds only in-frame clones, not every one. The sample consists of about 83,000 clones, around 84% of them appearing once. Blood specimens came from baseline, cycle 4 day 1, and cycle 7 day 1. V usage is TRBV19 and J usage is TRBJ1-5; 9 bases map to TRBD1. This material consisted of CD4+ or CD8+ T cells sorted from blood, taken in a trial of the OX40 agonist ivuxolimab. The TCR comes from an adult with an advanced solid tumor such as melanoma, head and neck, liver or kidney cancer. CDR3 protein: CASSLDRGSPQHF. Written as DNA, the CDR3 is TGTGCCAGTAGCCTGGACAGGGGATCGCCCCAGCATTTT.